Within the sample, the clone carrying this TCR beta chain is medium-sized. Each CDR3 protein gets one entry after TCRdb re-called the 5' RACE reads with MiXCR. The sample has around 100,000 distinct CDR3 sequences, 10% to 13% seen once. The sample originates from a study of neurological immune-mediated disorders. The germline V gene has CDR1 SGHDT and CDR2 YYEEEE. V was clipped by 4 bases and J by 9 bases; unmatched bases: 12. The CDR3 has 14 amino acids. Time point of the sample: longitudinal time-point 3. Source material: PBMCs. The TCR comes from a female donor with HTLV-1-associated myelopathy (HAM/TSP). V and J are TRBV5-6 and TRBJ2-5, with 7 positions matching TRBD1. Here the CDR3 reads CASSRPTGKGPQYF. The DNA for the CDR3 is TGTGCCAGCAGCCGACCGACAGGGAAGGGGCCCCAGTACTTC.